This TCR beta chain was identified during a study of blood T cell repertoires in COVID-19. Measured with immunoSEQ multiplex PCR; TCRdb has only the in-frame clones, and not every one. The profile covers over 150,000 clones, with under 85% appearing a single time and under 10% taken by the ten largest. The sequence derives from a woman aged 70-85 years with COVID-19, enrolled during active disease. Sequencing was performed on peripheral blood.

CDR3 sequence (DNA): TGTGCCTGGAGCGGGACAGGGAAAAGGTCCGGCACTGAAGCTTTCTTT. This encodes CAWSGTGKRSGTEAFF. The genes are TRBV30 and TRBJ1-1; 9 bases agree with TRBD1. In germline, CDR1 is GTSNPN, CDR2 SVGIG (reference sequence). V was clipped by 3 bases and J by 4 bases; unmatched bases: 12. The CDR3 contains 16 residues.